This TCR beta chain was observed in a study of blood T cell repertoires in COVID-19. In the study overall: The United States, Italy and Spain supplied acute and convalescent COVID-19 samples. Sample material is recorded as cDNA or gDNA derived from T cells, B-cell-depleted T cells, or PBMCs.

Source study methods: Amplified reference gene primers provided the basis for estimating nucleated cell counts. Clones were read by immunoSEQ multiplex PCR, and TCRdb kept only the in-frame ones, dropping some. The V and J calls and the clone size are those of that table, but D and trimming were determined from the DNA. Altogether about 240,000 clones are present, approximately 80% being singletons, with the ten largest covering roughly 1.9%. The V gene end was trimmed by 6 bases and the J gene end by 9 bases; junction bases not matched to a gene: 8. CDR3 size: 14 residues. Germline-derived CDR1 and CDR2 are MNHEY and SMNVEV (reference sequence).

Sample: peripheral blood. The TCR originated in a man aged 25 to 45 who had recovered from COVID-19. The J gene is TRBJ1-6, the V gene TRBV27, with 7 bases that match TRBD1. The CDR3 DNA sequence: TGTGCCAGCAGCAACTCCGACAGGGCTTCACCCCTCCACTTT. Translation gives CASSNSDRASPLHF.